This T cell receptor (beta chain) derives from a study of blood T cell repertoires in COVID-19. Study-level background: COVID-19 samples collected from the United States, Italy and Spain covered acute and convalescent phases. Sources were T cells, B-cell-depleted T cells, or PBMCs; the material itself was cDNA or gDNA.

In the authors' methods: Amplification with reference gene primers provided the estimates of nucleated cell counts. Using immunoSEQ multiplex PCR, the repertoire was profiled, and TCRdb retains in-frame clones only, with some absent. V and J calls and clone size follow that table, whereas D and trimming were derived from the DNA. The top ten clones hold 6.5% to 8% of a sample with approximately 360,000 clones, 90% of them seen once. This clonotype originated in a man younger than 30 with active or convalescent COVID-19. Input material: peripheral blood.

The CDR3 DNA reads as TGTGCCAGCAGTCCCCTAGCGGGAGCAATTGGGTGGTCCTACGAGCAGTACTTC. Encoded protein: CASSPLAGAIGWSYEQYF. V gene TRBV27 combines with J gene TRBJ2-7; 10 positions agree with TRBD2. The J segment lost 1 base and the V segment lost 5 bases, leaving 14 bases of the junction unmatched. The CDR3 length is 18 residues. The V gene's germline CDR1 is MNHEY and CDR2 SMNVEV (reference sequence).